Shown below are 29 T cell receptor beta chains from a single sample sequenced in a study of regulatory T cells in long-lasting Graves disease. Relying on iRepertoire HTBI primers and Arm-PCR of CDR3 regions, the team built TCR beta libraries. TCRdb re-derived calls from the multiplex PCR reads in MiXCR, one entry per CDR3 protein. This sample has about 440,000 distinct CDR3 sequences, with about 15% found just once. The sample's time point: newly diagnosed GD, antithyroid drugs for less than 3 months. PBMC RNA was the source of the TCR library. The sample also formed part of further work on T cells in Graves' hyperthyroidism and ophthalmopathy.

The material was peripheral blood mononuclear cells (PBMCs), obtained at new diagnosis, from a patient treated with antithyroid drugs. The receptors were gathered from a woman aged 30 to 39 with Graves disease.

This clonotype occurred a few times. The chain recombines TRBV10-2 with TRBJ2-7, with 9 nucleotides matching TRBD2. CDR3 size: 14 residues. CDR1 WSHSY and CDR2 SAAADI come from the germline V gene. With 10 bases clipped from V and 4 bases from J, the junction kept 11 bases outside the gene matches. CDR3 in DNA: TGCGCCACCCTTGGACTAGCGCCCCAGTACGAGCAGTACTTC. It codes for CATLGLAPQYEQYF.

This clonotype was counted a few times. This sequence joins TRBV24-1 and TRBJ2-5; D is possibly TRBD2 (7 bases). The CDR3 loop spans 13 amino acids. V lost 6 bases and J lost 1, with 8 bases in between. Germline V gives CDR1 KGHDR, CDR2 SFDVKD. The CDR3 nucleotides read TGTGCCACCAGTCGGGGGGCCCAAGAGACCCAGTACTTC. It specifies CATSRGAQETQYF.

In its sample, this clonotype was seen many times. The chain uses TRBV19 and TRBJ1-5, with unresolved D. This CDR3 is built from 15 residues. Germline-derived CDR1 and CDR2 are LNHDA and SQIVND (reference sequence). V was trimmed by 3 bases and J by 0 bases, leaving 9 bases between them. The CDR3 DNA sequence: TGTGCCAGTAGTATCGGAGAAAATAGCAATCAGCCCCAGCATTTT. This gives the protein CASSIGENSNQPQHF.

This clonotype was detected ten times or more. The CDR3 sequence: CSVRFLADTEAFF. The CDR3 region has the DNA TGCAGCGTTCGGTTCCTAGCTGACACTGAAGCTTTCTTT. The chain links TRBV29-1 to TRBJ1-1; D gene ambiguous. This CDR3 is built from 13 residues. V dropped 5 bases and J dropped 3 bases, with 13 bases sitting between them. The germline gives CDR1 SQVTM, CDR2 ANQGSEA.

In this sample, this clonotype turned up many times. The chain uses TRBV3-1 and TRBJ2-1, with D tentatively TRBD2 (5 bases). CDR3 length: 15 residues. Trimming took 4 bases from V and 0 from J, leaving 10 bases between them. The germline CDR1 and CDR2 sequences are LGHDT and YNNKEL (reference sequence). The CDR3 sequence: CASSLERSSYNEQFF. Written as DNA, the CDR3 is TGTGCCAGCAGCCTGGAGCGGAGCTCCTACAATGAGCAGTTCTTC.

There are a few counts of this clonotype. This chain joins TRBV19 and TRBJ2-1; a possible D gene is TRBD1 (5 bases). Germline lookup yields CDR1 LNHDA and CDR2 SQIVND (reference sequence). V lost 3 bases and J lost 5, with 11 bases in between. The length of the CDR3 is 14 residues. The CDR3 protein is CASSIWGQHNEQFF. CDR3 coding DNA: TGTGCCAGTAGTATCTGGGGCCAACACAATGAGCAGTTCTTC.

The chain couples TRBV15 to TRBJ2-1; maybe TRBD1 (5 bases). The CDR3 runs 16 residues. Germline CDR1 reads LNHNV; CDR2 reads YYDKDF (reference sequence). Trimming removed 0 bases at V and 0 bases at J, with 9 bases between. This CDR3 is CATSRDRGSSYNEQFF. In DNA, the CDR3 is TGTGCCACCAGCAGAGATAGGGGTAGCTCCTACAATGAGCAGTTCTTC.

This clonotype was picked up many times. The chain employs TRBV28 and TRBJ1-1; no definite D call. Trimming left V 5 bases short and J 2 bases short, with 9 bases between. The CDR3 is 13 amino acids. The V gene's germline CDR1 is MDHEN and CDR2 SYDVKM. The CDR3 nucleotides read TGTGCCAGCAGTCCCTGGGGAAACACTGAAGCTTTCTTT. Translated: CASSPWGNTEAFF. The entire variable domain, with the rest obtained from reference TRBV28 and TRBJ1-1, is as follows: DVKVTQSSRYLVKRTGEKVFLECVQDMDHENMFWYRQDPGLGLRLIYFSYDVKMKEKGDIPEGYSVSREKKERFSLILESASTNQTSMYLCASSPWGNTEAFFGQGTRLTVV.

This clonotype was detected many times. The chain links TRBV20-1 to TRBJ2-1, with D maybe TRBD1 (5 bases). From germline, CDR1 is DFQATT and CDR2 SNEGSKA (reference sequence). This CDR3 contains 14 residues. Trimming left V 5 bases short and J 7 bases short, with 18 bases between. CDR3 bases: TGCAGTGCTTTCCGACAGAATCCACCGAATGAGCAGTTCTTC. This encodes CSAFRQNPPNEQFF.

This clonotype came up a few times. J is TRBJ1-1 and V is TRBV13, with TRBD1 as a possible D gene (5 bases). CDR1 PRHDT and CDR2 FYEKMQ come from the germline V gene (reference sequence). CDR3 length: 14 amino acids. Trimming took 6 bases from V and 1 from J, leaving 12 bases between them. In nucleotides, the CDR3 is TGTGCCAGCAGATCGGGACGGAAGAACACTGAAGCTTTCTTT. Its translation: CASRSGRKNTEAFF.

Only a few counts were recorded for this clonotype. The chain combines TRBV7-9 with TRBJ2-5; the D gene could be TRBD1 or TRBD2 (6 bases each). The CDR3 spans 15 residues. V lost 5 bases, J lost 4 bases, and 17 bases lay in between. Germline-derived CDR1 and CDR2 are SEHNR and FQNEAQ (reference sequence). The CDR3 DNA reads as TGTGCCAGCAGCCCCTGGGGGCGGGGAGGAGAGACCCAGTACTTC. The encoded protein is CASSPWGRGGETQYF.

The sample holds many counts of this clonotype. V usage is TRBV24-1 and J usage is TRBJ1-5; no clear D. The length of the CDR3 is 15 residues. CDR1 is KGHDR, CDR2 SFDVKD, per germline. V was pared by 5 bases and J by 3 bases, with 13 bases between. CDR3 DNA: TGTGCCACCAGTGGTGGGTCAGGAGACAATCAGCCCCAGCATTTT. Translated: CATSGGSGDNQPQHF.

This clonotype has ten or more counts. The chain couples TRBV20-1 to TRBJ2-7; the D gene is possibly TRBD2 (7 bases). Trimming left V 6 bases short and J 2 bases short, with 17 bases between. CDR1 is DFQATT, CDR2 SNEGSKA, per germline (reference sequence). The CDR3 has 14 amino acids. The DNA for the CDR3 is TGCAGTGCCCCTCGGGGGGCGGGACCCTACGAGCAGTACTTC. This codes for CSAPRGAGPYEQYF.

This clonotype was seen at least ten times. The chain couples TRBV3-1 to TRBJ2-7; 12 nucleotides line up with TRBD2. Germline values: CDR1 LGHDT, CDR2 YNNKEL (reference sequence). The CDR3 contains 15 residues. Unmatched junction bases numbered 9, after V lost 6 bases and J lost 6 bases. In nucleotides, the CDR3 is TGTGCCAGCAGTCTTCTAGCGGGAGGGACGAGCGAGCAGTACTTC. Translation: CASSLLAGGTSEQYF.

This clonotype was seen repeatedly, ten times or more. The chain links TRBV12-3 or TRBV12-4 to TRBJ1-2; D might be TRBD1 (5 bases). V was shortened by 11 bases and J by 1 base, with 11 bases between the two germline ends. This CDR3 region has 12 residues. The CDR3 region has the DNA TGTGCCTCCCGGGGGGATAACTATGGCTACACCTTC. It encodes CASRGDNYGYTF.

The chain has TRBV24-1 and TRBJ1-4, with no clear D. Trimming removed 2 bases at V and 8 bases at J, with 2 bases between. Germline V gives CDR1 KGHDR, CDR2 SFDVKD. There are 11 residues in the CDR3. CDR3 region: CATSDSEKLFF. DNA for the CDR3: TGTGCCACCAGTGATTCAGAAAAACTGTTTTTT.

Turning to this clonotype: The junction differs from germline at one of its ends, possibly a read error. The chain carries TRBV27 and TRBJ2-1; 10 bases are shared with TRBD2. Germline V lookup: CDR1 MNHEY, CDR2 SMNVEV (reference sequence). This CDR3 has 14 residues. CDR3 in amino acids: CASSLTSGYNEQLF. The CDR3 DNA is TGTGCCAGCAGTTTGACTAGCGGGTACAATGAGCAGCTCTTC.

This clonotype was counted many times. The rearrangement links TRBV11-2 to TRBJ1-3; unclear D gene. The V end lost 6 bases, the J end lost 0 bases, and 21 bases lay between the germline ends. Germline lookup yields CDR1 SGHAT and CDR2 FQNNGV. CDR3 length: 18 residues. The CDR3 DNA sequence: TGTGCCAGCAGAGCATACGACAAGCCGATTTACTCTGGAAACACCATATATTTT. The encoded protein is CASRAYDKPIYSGNTIYF. The whole variable domain, filled in from reference TRBV11-2 and TRBJ1-3, reads EAGVAQSPRYKIIEKRQSVAFWCNPISGHATLYWYQQILGQGPKLLIQFQNNGVVDDSQLPKDRFSAERLKGVDSTLKIQPAKLEDSAVYLCASRAYDKPIYSGNTIYFGEGSWLTVV.

The chain is built from TRBV10-2 and TRBJ2-5; TRBD2 agrees at 13 bases. CDR3 size: 17 residues. Germline CDR1 is WSHSY and CDR2 is SAAADI. The trim removed 7 bases at V and 1 base at J, leaving 9 bases unmatched. DNA for the CDR3: TGCGCCAGCACGGAGCCGGGACTAGCGGGACCCCAAGAGACCCAGTACTTC. Translated, it gives CASTEPGLAGPQETQYF.

For this clonotype: A much larger clone differs by one base, so this may be a read error. The chain employs TRBV6-1 and TRBJ2-5; tentative D call: TRBD2 (6 bases). Near its end, the DNA agrees better with TRBJ2-1, so the J call may be wrong. There are 16 residues in the CDR3. The germline gives CDR1 MNHNS, CDR2 SASEGT. The CDR3, as DNA: TGTGCCAGCAGTGAATTTAGCAGGAGGGAGAACAATGAGCAGTTCTTC. Protein sequence: CASSEFSRRENNEQFF.

This clonotype was observed a few times. The CDR3 loop reads CASNSPSGSTDTQYF. In DNA form, the CDR3 reads TGTGCCAGTAACTCACCTAGCGGGAGCACAGATACGCAGTATTTT. The chain employs TRBV15 and TRBJ2-3; 8 nucleotides align to TRBD2. Germline CDR1 is LNHNV and CDR2 is YYDKDF (reference sequence). The CDR3 is made up of 15 amino acids. J gave up 0 bases and V 10 bases, and 9 bases lay outside the gene matches.

There are many counts of this clonotype. V usage is TRBV7-3 and J usage is TRBJ2-7; 8 nucleotides match TRBD2. The CDR3 has 15 residues. V was pared by 2 bases and J by 7 bases, with 10 bases of the junction left unmatched. In germline, CDR1 is SGHTA, CDR2 FQGTGA. This chain's CDR3 is CASSLQGTRVDEQYF. The CDR3 nucleotides are TGTGCCAGCAGCTTACAGGGGACTAGGGTGGATGAGCAGTACTTC.

The chain combines TRBV30 with TRBJ1-2, with unresolved D. CDR3 size: 14 residues. V was shortened by 8 bases and J by 2 bases, with 18 bases between the two germline ends. Per germline, CDR1 GTSNPN and CDR2 SVGIG (reference sequence). This CDR3 reads CARGREGGNYGYTF. CDR3 DNA: TGTGCCCGAGGGCGGGAGGGAGGAAACTATGGCTACACCTTC.

There are many counts of this clonotype. The chain employs TRBV24-1 and TRBJ1-5, with TRBD1 identical over 9 bases. The CDR3 length is 15 residues. From germline, CDR1 is KGHDR and CDR2 SFDVKD. The ends lost 5 bases at V and 6 bases at J; junction bases unmatched: 7. CDR3 amino acids: CATSGTGTGLQPQHF. The CDR3 DNA is TGTGCCACCAGTGGTACCGGGACAGGGCTTCAGCCCCAGCATTTT.

V and J are TRBV20-1 and TRBJ1-2; 8 bases align to TRBD1. Germline trimming cut 5 bases from V and 2 bases from J; bases unmatched to any gene: 10. The CDR3 is 15 amino acids. CDR1 and CDR2 (germline): DFQATT, SNEGSKA (reference sequence). This CDR3 reads CSAHLGTGKNYGYTF. CDR3 coding DNA: TGCAGTGCTCACCTTGGGACAGGAAAGAACTATGGCTACACCTTC.

The rearrangement links TRBV6-9 to TRBJ1-2; TRBD1 matches 9 bases. The CDR3 consists of 16 residues. J was trimmed by 5 bases and V by 3 bases; bases with no gene match: 10. Germline CDR1 reads MNHGY; CDR2 reads SVAAGI. The CDR3 loop is CASSYMATGGLYGYTF. CDR3 DNA: TGTGCCAGCAGTTACATGGCGACAGGGGGTCTGTATGGCTACACCTTC.

This chain links TRBV4-1 with TRBJ2-1; 8 bases map to TRBD1. Trimming cost V 0 bases and J 6 bases; bases outside gene matches: 4. The CDR3 loop spans 15 amino acids. CDR1 MGHRA and CDR2 YSYEKL come from the germline V gene. The CDR3 coding sequence is TGCGCCAGCAGCCAAGAAGTCACAGGGGGCAATGAGCAGTTCTTC. Its protein product is CASSQEVTGGNEQFF.

This clonotype was seen at least ten times. CDR3 amino acids: CASAGTAYEQYF. For the CDR3, the DNA is TGTGCCAGCGCCGGGACAGCCTACGAGCAGTACTTC. The chain joins TRBV11-2 to TRBJ2-7; 7 positions match TRBD1. The CDR3 is 12 residues long. Unmatched junction bases numbered 3, after V lost 8 bases and J lost 2 bases. The germline V gene has CDR1 SGHAT and CDR2 FQNNGV.

This rearrangement joins TRBV27 to TRBJ1-1; D unclear. The germline gives CDR1 MNHEY, CDR2 SMNVEV (reference sequence). Trimming removed 3 bases at V and 4 bases at J, with 12 bases between. The CDR3 is 14 amino acids. CDR3 nucleotides: TGTGCCAGCAGTTTTGGACGGAAGAGCACTGAAGCTTTCTTT. Translation: CASSFGRKSTEAFF.